These 27 T cell receptor beta chains came from one sample sequenced in a study of early T cells in non-severe SARS-CoV-2 infection. TCRdb processed the 5' RACE reads anew with MiXCR; each CDR3 protein has one entry. The data contain 55,000 to 80,000 distinct CDR3 sequences, more than 7% of them seen just once; the ten biggest clones take up over 10%. The sample consisted of whole blood, taken at baseline. The receptors derive from an adult who was a healthcare worker with PCR-confirmed SARS-CoV-2 infection or an uninfected control (not recorded which).

This clonotype was recorded many times. The rearrangement joins TRBV19 to TRBJ1-5, with D possibly TRBD1 on 5 matching bases. V was pared by 3 bases and J by 4 bases, with 16 bases between. This CDR3 is 16 amino acids long. CDR1 LNHDA and CDR2 SQIVND come from the germline V gene (reference sequence). The CDR3 loop is CASSMSHSGANQPQHF. CDR3 nucleotides: TGTGCCAGTAGTATGAGTCACTCTGGGGCAAATCAGCCCCAGCATTTT.

This clonotype has more than one count but fewer than ten. The chain couples TRBV11-2 to TRBJ2-7; the D gene is possibly TRBD1 (5 bases). V lost 2 bases and J 2 bases, leaving 10 bases between the germline ends. Germline CDR1 reads SGHAT; CDR2 reads FQNNGV. This CDR3 spans 14 amino acids. The CDR3 nucleotides read TGTGCCAGCAGCTTAAGGACACCCGCCTACGAGCAGTACTTC. This translates into CASSLRTPAYEQYF.

The CDR3 DNA sequence: TGTGCCAGCAGCGGTGGGACTAGCGGGACCACAGATACGCAGTATTTT. Translating gives CASSGGTSGTTDTQYF. The chain joins TRBV3-1 to TRBJ2-3, with 13 bases aligning to TRBD2. The V gene end was trimmed by 5 bases and the J gene end by 2 bases; junction bases not matched to a gene: 4. The CDR3 has 16 residues. CDR1 and CDR2 (germline): LGHDT, YNNKEL (reference sequence).

This clonotype was observed at least ten times. V is TRBV10-3 and J is TRBJ1-3; D gene ambiguous. The CDR3 consists of 13 residues. Germline CDR1 is ENHRY and CDR2 is SYGVKD. Trimming left V 5 bases short and J 3 bases short, with 8 bases between. CDR3 protein: CAISRTDGNTIYF. The CDR3 nucleotides read TGTGCCATCAGTCGGACGGATGGAAACACCATATATTTT.

In this sample, this clonotype turned up many times. This chain uses TRBV6-2 or TRBV6-3 with TRBJ2-1, with TRBD2 as a possible D gene (5 bases). The V gene's germline CDR1 is MNHEY and CDR2 SVGEGT. The CDR3 extends over 13 amino acids. Trimming cost V 8 bases and J 6 bases, with 14 bases left between them. The CDR3 sequence is CASEAEPGNEQFF. CDR3 DNA: TGTGCCAGCGAAGCGGAACCTGGCAATGAGCAGTTCTTC.

In this sample, this clonotype turned up many times. The J gene is TRBJ2-3, the V gene TRBV6-2 or TRBV6-3, with 8 bases matching TRBD2. CDR1 is MNHEY and CDR2 is SVGEGT in the germline V gene. CDR3 length: 11 residues. Unmatched junction bases numbered 4, after V lost 8 bases and J lost 9 bases. In nucleotides, the CDR3 is TGTGCCAGCGCGGCGGGGGGAACGCAGTATTTT. Translated, it gives CASAAGGTQYF.

This clonotype was counted ten times or more. The chain has TRBV7-2 and TRBJ2-7; maybe TRBD1 (6 bases). V shed 5 bases and J shed 6 bases, with 14 bases lying between them. Looked up from germline, CDR1 is SGHTA and CDR2 is FQGNSA. The CDR3 runs 13 residues. The CDR3, as DNA: TGTGCCAGCAGCCCCGGACGAGGGGGCGAGCAGTACTTC. This sequence encodes CASSPGRGGEQYF. Looking up the rest from reference TRBV7-2 and TRBJ2-7 gives the full variable domain: GAGVSQSPSNKVTEKGKDVELRCDPISGHTALYWYRQSLGQGLEFLIYFQGNSAPDKSGLPSDRFSAERTGGSVSTLTIQRTQQEDSAVYLCASSPGRGGEQYFGPGTRLTVT.

The rearrangement links TRBV7-2 to TRBJ2-1, with 7 bases lining up with TRBD2. The CDR3 has 15 amino acids. V lost 1 base to trimming and J lost 4 bases; unmatched junction nucleotides: 4. Germline V gene sequence: CDR1 SGHTA, CDR2 FQGNSA. Written as DNA, the CDR3 is TGTGCCAGCAGCTTAGTGATTAGCGGGTACAATGAGCAGTTCTTC. Translation gives CASSLVISGYNEQFF. The variable domain in full, with the rest retrieved from reference TRBV7-2 and TRBJ2-1, is GAGVSQSPSNKVTEKGKDVELRCDPISGHTALYWYRQSLGQGLEFLIYFQGNSAPDKSGLPSDRFSAERTGGSVSTLTIQRTQQEDSAVYLCASSLVISGYNEQFFGPGTRLTVL.

The chain is built from TRBV11-2 and TRBJ1-1, with 8 bases fitting TRBD1. J gave up 10 bases and V 3 bases, and 4 bases lay outside the gene matches. This CDR3 has 12 amino acids. Germline V gene sequence: CDR1 SGHAT, CDR2 FQNNGV. The CDR3 DNA is TGTGCCAGCAGCTTCAGGGGGCAGGCAGCTTTCTTT. Translated, it gives CASSFRGQAAFF.

This chain links TRBV15 with TRBJ2-7; D is possibly TRBD2 (6 bases). This CDR3 region has 16 residues. Germline-derived CDR1 and CDR2 are LNHNV and YYDKDF (reference sequence). The ends were cut back, 1 base at V and 0 bases at J, with 13 bases in the middle. The CDR3 nucleotides read TGTGCCACCAGCAGAGCATTAACCGGGAGCTCCTACGAGCAGTACTTC. This gives the protein CATSRALTGSSYEQYF.

This clonotype was found a few times. V usage is TRBV7-9 and J usage is TRBJ2-4; D assignment may be TRBD1 or TRBD2 (5 bases each). V lost 4 bases and J lost 3, with 19 bases in between. Germline CDR1 is SEHNR and CDR2 is FQNEAQ (reference sequence). This CDR3 is 17 amino acids long. This chain's CDR3 is CASSYIFGTDFKNIQYF. Written as DNA, the CDR3 is TGTGCCAGCAGCTACATTTTCGGGACGGATTTCAAAAACATTCAGTACTTC.

This clonotype was counted a single time. The chain joins TRBV7-3 to TRBJ2-1; possibly TRBD1 for D (6 bases). Trimming stripped 0 bases from V and 2 bases from J, with 8 bases between. The germline gives CDR1 SGHTA, CDR2 FQGTGA. CDR3 size: 15 residues. CDR3: CASSLTGGTYNEQFF. The CDR3 DNA reads as TGTGCCAGCAGCTTAACAGGGGGTACCTACAATGAGCAGTTCTTC.

The genes are TRBV5-1 and TRBJ2-3, with TRBD1 identical over 9 bases. Trimming took 3 bases from V and 4 from J; bases not matched to a gene: 3. Germline-derived CDR1 and CDR2 are SGHRS and YFSETQ. This CDR3 is 14 amino acids long. Written as DNA, the CDR3 is TGCGCCAGCAGCTCCACAGGGGGCGCAGATACGCAGTATTTT. It is translated as CASSSTGGADTQYF.

This clonotype was recorded a few times. A junction end diverges from the germline sequence, so it may reflect a read error. CDR3 protein: CASSSYGTGPLF. The CDR3 region has the DNA TGTGCCAGCAGCTCTTACGGGACAGGGCCCCTCTTC. V and J are TRBV7-2 and TRBJ2-1, with 9 positions matching TRBD1. CDR1 is SGHTA and CDR2 is FQGNSA in the germline V gene. This CDR3 is 12 amino acids long.

The chain has TRBV20-1 and TRBJ1-1; no reliable D call. Germline loops: CDR1 DFQATT, CDR2 SNEGSKA (reference sequence). Trimming left V 0 bases short and J 8 bases short, with 19 bases between. This CDR3 has 15 residues. The CDR3 loop reads CSARDLEGRFIEAFF. CDR3 bases: TGCAGTGCTAGAGATCTGGAGGGCAGGTTTATCGAAGCTTTCTTT.

This clonotype was found a few times. The chain is built from TRBV5-1 and TRBJ2-1; D unresolved. With 4 bases removed from V and 5 bases from J, the gap between germline ends came to 4 bases. This CDR3 region has 11 residues. Germline V lookup: CDR1 SGHRS, CDR2 YFSETQ. The CDR3 loop reads CASSQDNEQFF. As DNA, the CDR3 is TGCGCCAGCAGCCAGGACAATGAGCAGTTCTTC.

The sample holds many counts of this clonotype. The chain employs TRBV2 and TRBJ1-1; a weak D match, TRBD1 (5 bases). V was clipped by 5 bases and J by 0 bases, with 7 bases between them. The germline gives CDR1 SNHLY, CDR2 FYNNEI. The CDR3 covers 13 residues. DNA of the CDR3: TGTGCCAGCAGTCAGGGACTGAACACTGAAGCTTTCTTT. Translation gives CASSQGLNTEAFF.

This clonotype showed up many times. The V call is TRBV18, the J call TRBJ1-2, with 10 bases aligning to TRBD1. Germline lookup yields CDR1 KGHSH and CDR2 LQKENI. With 3 bases clipped from V and 7 bases from J, the junction kept 8 bases outside the gene matches. The CDR3 length is 15 residues. Written as DNA, the CDR3 is TGTGCCAGCTCACCCGGGACAGGGGAGGTTGCTGGCTACACCTTC. Amino acid sequence: CASSPGTGEVAGYTF. Full variable domain (outside the CDR3, taken from reference TRBV18 and TRBJ1-2): NAGVMQNPRHLVRRRGQEARLRCSPMKGHSHVYWYRQLPEEGLKFMVYLQKENIIDESGMPKERFSAEFPKEGPSILRIQQVVRGDSAAYFCASSPGTGEVAGYTFGSGTRLTVV.

The V call is TRBV6-2 or TRBV6-3, the J call TRBJ1-5, with D tentatively TRBD1 (5 bases). The CDR3 has 17 residues. Germline V CDR1 and CDR2: MNHEY, SVGEGT. Between the trimmed V and J ends, which lost 2 bases and 1 base, there was a span of 15 bases. CDR3: CASSYGTALRSNQPQHF. Here the CDR3 DNA reads TGTGCCAGCAGTTACGGGACGGCGCTTAGGAGCAATCAGCCCCAGCATTTT.

The sample holds many counts of this clonotype. The chain carries TRBV5-4 and TRBJ2-7; D tentatively reads TRBD1 or TRBD2 (6 bases each). V was trimmed by 1 base and J by 3 bases, leaving 20 bases between them. In germline, CDR1 is SGHNT, CDR2 YYREEE (reference sequence). The CDR3 sequence is 17 residues long. The CDR3 spells CASSLLGLGRGGYEQYF. DNA for the CDR3: TGTGCCAGCAGCTTGTTGGGTCTGGGCAGGGGAGGCTACGAGCAGTACTTC.

This clonotype was found a few times. The chain links TRBV18 to TRBJ2-1, with D unclear. The CDR3 consists of 16 residues. Trimming pared 1 base from V and 7 bases from J, leaving 17 bases between. CDR1 is KGHSH and CDR2 is LQKENI in the germline V gene. For the CDR3, the DNA is TGTGCCAGCTCACCACAGCTTGCGGCCAAAGGAAATGAGCAGTTCTTC. This encodes CASSPQLAAKGNEQFF.

This clonotype was seen ten or more times. This rearrangement joins TRBV2 to TRBJ2-7; 9 nucleotides agree with TRBD1. CDR1 and CDR2 (germline): SNHLY, FYNNEI. There are 15 residues in the CDR3. V trimming: 6 bases; J trimming: 7 bases; junction bases outside the gene matches: 13. The CDR3 sequence is CASSRTGAMGYEQYF. The CDR3, as DNA: TGTGCCAGCAGCCGGACAGGGGCGATGGGGTATGAGCAGTACTTC.

The chain links TRBV19 to TRBJ2-4; 7 positions match TRBD2. CDR1 and CDR2 from the germline V gene are LNHDA and SQIVND (reference sequence). V gave up 7 bases and J gave up 7 bases; unmatched junction bases: 4. The CDR3 sequence is 12 residues long. In DNA, the CDR3 is TGTGCCAGTATGGGGGGGAGCAACATTCAGTACTTC. It specifies CASMGGSNIQYF.

This clonotype was seen more than once but under ten times. V is TRBV7-2 and J is TRBJ1-2; D perhaps matches TRBD1 (5 bases). Per germline, CDR1 SGHTA and CDR2 FQGNSA. V was cut by 8 bases and J by 2 bases, with 15 bases left in between. This CDR3 has 14 residues. The CDR3 reads CASGGMAGNYGYTF. The CDR3 DNA reads TGTGCCAGCGGGGGAATGGCAGGAAACTATGGCTACACCTTC.

The chain joins TRBV20-1 to TRBJ1-4; D gene uncertain. V dropped 5 bases and J dropped 2 bases, with 9 bases sitting between them. Germline V CDR1 and CDR2: DFQATT, SNEGSKA (reference sequence). The CDR3 is 13 amino acids. The CDR3 nucleotides are TGCAGTGCTCTGACCCCCACTAATGAAAAACTGTTTTTT. Translated: CSALTPTNEKLFF.

The chain links TRBV7-6 to TRBJ2-1, with TRBD2 as a possible D gene (5 bases). This CDR3 region has 14 residues. CDR1 is SGHVS, CDR2 FNYEAQ, per germline. V shed 2 bases and J shed 3 bases, with 8 bases lying between them. CDR3 coding DNA: TGTGCCAGCAGCTTAAGCGGCTTCTACAATGAGCAGTTCTTC. Encoded protein: CASSLSGFYNEQFF.

This clonotype was picked up many times. The chain recombines TRBV10-3 with TRBJ1-2; D perhaps matches TRBD1 (5 bases). The CDR3 spans 14 residues. Between the trimmed V and J ends, which lost 0 bases and 8 bases, there was a span of 13 bases. The germline gives CDR1 ENHRY, CDR2 SYGVKD. The chain's CDR3 is CAISESGGDSGYTF. DNA for the CDR3: TGTGCCATCAGTGAGTCAGGCGGGGACTCGGGCTACACCTTC.